A selection of T cell receptor beta chains follows, all from one sample in a study of tumor and adjacent non-tumor tissue in lung cancer. From the multiplex PCR reads, TCRdb called clonotypes with MiXCR, one entry per CDR3 protein. The data show about 76,000 distinct CDR3 sequences, nearly 70% seen once. Sequences were obtained from lung tumor tissue. The source of these receptors is a woman in her 70s with non-small cell lung cancer. CDR3s include the opening cysteine and the closing phenylalanine or tryptophan. A D gene is named only where the DNA matches it firmly. Rows may omit the clone size; those that give it use once, few, many or a size class.

d_call clone_size j_call v_call cdr3_aa cdr3_nt
NA many TRBJ2-5 TRBV10-2 CASRLSRVQETQYF TGCGCCAGCAGGCTTTCGAGAGTGCAAGAGACCCAGTACTTC
NA NA TRBJ2-1 TRBV12-3/TRBV12-4 CASSFQSSYNEHFF TGTGCCAGCAGTTTTCAGAGCTCTTACAATGAGCATTTCTTC
NA NA TRBJ2-5 TRBV6-5 CASSYPWGAGETQYF TGTGCCAGCAGTTACCCATGGGGCGCAGGGGAGACCCAGTACTTC
NA many TRBJ2-5 TRBV5-6 CASSLELRWETQYF TGTGCCAGCAGCTTGGAGCTTCGCTGGGAGACCCAGTACTTC
NA few TRBJ2-1 TRBV9 CASGRGIDGSDNEQFF TGTGCCAGCGGCCGCGGCATAGATGGATCCGACAATGAGCAGTTCTTC
NA NA TRBJ2-2 TRBV4-1 CASSQHPVWNTGELCF TGCGCCAGCAGCCAACACCCCGTTTGGAACACCGGGGAGCTTTGTTTT
NA once TRBJ2-7 TRBV5-5 CASSLNQGYEQCF TGTGCAAGCAGCTTGAATCAGGGCTACGAGCAATGCTTC
NA many TRBJ1-2 TRBV11-2 CASSLDAAGGGYTF TGTGCCAGCAGCTTAGATGCGGCAGGCGGAGGCTACACCTTC
TRBD1 NA TRBJ2-7 TRBV5-1 CASNLDRENYEQYF TGCGCTAGCAACTTGGACAGGGAGAACTACGAGCAGTACTTC
NA many TRBJ2-1 TRBV5-6 CASSSVVSYNEQFF TGTGCCAGCAGCTCGGTGGTCTCCTACAATGAGCAGTTCTTC
TRBD1 NA TRBJ2-3 TRBV10-3 CAISGDRDTDTQFF TGTGCCATCAGCGGGGACAGGGACACAGATACGCAGTTTTTT
NA NA TRBJ1-4 TRBV9 CASSEGLLTGGEKLFF TGTGCCAGCAGCGAGGGACTGCTCACAGGCGGGGAAAAACTGTTTTTT
TRBD2 NA TRBJ2-5 TRBV6-5 CASSQGLAGGMEAPYF TGTGCCAGCAGCCAGGGACTAGCGGGAGGTATGGAGGCCCCGTACTTC
TRBD1 many TRBJ1-5 TRBV30 CAWSVRGTEVQPQHF TGTGCCTGGAGTGTAAGGGGGACAGAGGTGCAGCCCCAGCATTTT
NA NA TRBJ2-7 TRBV6-6 CAGCYLGDGRGRYF TGTGCCGGCTGTTACCTAGGCGACGGGCGTGGTCGGTACTTC
TRBD1 NA TRBJ2-3 TRBV20-1 CSALPWTGDPNTDTQYF TGCAGTGCGCTTCCTTGGACAGGAGATCCCAACACAGATACGCAGTATTTT
NA NA TRBJ1-1 TRBV10-1 CVSSESGVGTEAFF TGCGTCAGTAGTGAGTCTGGTGTTGGCACTGAAGCTTTCTTT
NA NA TRBJ2-7 TRBV6-1 CANNERYSGAGGEHYF TGTGCCAACAATGAAAGATACTCGGGTGCCGGCGGCGAGCACTACTTC
TRBD2 NA TRBJ2-1 TRBV4-1 CASSQGSTGGYNEQFF TGCGCCAGCAGCCAAGGTTCCACGGGAGGGTATAATGAGCAGTTCTTC
NA many TRBJ2-6 TRBV28 CASSQWRGRVIGGANVLTF TGTGCCAGCAGCCAGTGGCGGGGCAGGGTAATCGGTGGGGCCAACGTCCTGACTTTC
TRBD2 NA TRBJ2-2 TRBV5-4 CANSQGLAGDTGELFF TGCGCCAACAGCCAAGGACTAGCGGGAGACACCGGGGAGCTGTTTTTT
TRBD2 NA TRBJ2-2 TRBV6-2/TRBV6-3 CTSSYPNPGLANTGELFF TGTACCAGCAGTTACCCCAATCCGGGACTAGCAAACACCGGAGAGCTGTTTTTT
TRBD2 NA TRBJ2-5 TRBV7-8 CASRAAGGRQETQYF TGTGCCAGCAGGGCCGCGGGAGGGCGGCAAGAGACCCAGTACTTC
TRBD2 NA TRBJ2-7 TRBV6-5 CARSYMVGGSSYEQYF TGTGCCAGGAGTTACATGGTGGGAGGGAGTTCCTACGAGCAGTACTTC
NA NA TRBJ2-5 TRBV28 CASSLWRSAQETQCF TGTGCTAGCAGTTTATGGAGGAGCGCACAAGAGACCCAGTGCTTC
NA NA TRBJ1-4 TRBV6-1 CTSRDGSATSEKLFF TGTACCAGCAGGGACGGATCAGCAACTAGTGAAAAACTGTTTTTT
NA few TRBJ2-1 TRBV14 CASSQGHNEQFF TGTGCCAGCAGCCAAGGACACAATGAGCAGTTCTTC
TRBD2 NA TRBJ2-7 TRBV12-3/TRBV12-4 CASSFVTSGRAASLKSYEQYF TGTGCCAGCAGTTTTGTGACTAGCGGGAGGGCCGCTTCCCTAAAATCCTACGAGCAGTACTTC
NA medium-sized TRBJ1-1 TRBV6-5 CASSLSGEMNTEAFF TGTGCCAGCAGTTTATCAGGGGAAATGAACACTGAAGCTTTCTTT
TRBD2 NA TRBJ2-7 TRBV5-6 CARSQTSGRLYF TGTGCCAGAAGCCAGACTAGCGGAAGACTGTACTTT
TRBD2 NA TRBJ2-1 TRBV12-3/TRBV12-4 CASSLAMSGEGGNEQFF TGTGCCAGCAGTTTAGCCATGTCGGGGGAGGGAGGTAATGAACAGTTCTTC
NA NA TRBJ2-7 TRBV6-5 CTSSYSEGEQYF TGTACCAGCAGTTACTCAGAGGGCGAGCAGTACTTC
TRBD2 NA TRBJ2-5 TRBV6-6 CASRYLGLAMETQYF TGTGCCAGCCGTTACCTGGGACTAGCGATGGAGACCCAGTACTTC
TRBD1 many TRBJ2-1 TRBV5-1 CASSWGTGAYDEQFF TGCGCCAGCAGCTGGGGGACAGGGGCTTATGATGAGCAGTTCTTC
TRBD2 few TRBJ2-1 TRBV29-1 CSGSPSSGQVYNEQLF TGCAGCGGGAGCCCCTCTAGCGGGCAAGTGTACAATGAGCAGCTCTTC